This T cell receptor beta chain was obtained from a study of blood T cell repertoires in COVID-19. The protocol was immunoSEQ multiplex PCR, while the TCRdb copy is restricted to in-frame clones and leaves out a portion. The sample contains about 110,000 clones, under 85% of which appear only once. The sequence was obtained from a woman in her sixties with acute or convalescent COVID-19. Sequenced sample: peripheral blood.

CDR3 loop: CANIAGTSSYNEQFF. The DNA for the CDR3 is TGTGCCAACATCGCGGGGACTAGCTCCTACAATGAGCAGTTCTTC. V gene TRBV2 combines with J gene TRBJ2-1; 8 bases fit TRBD2. The V gene's germline CDR1 is SNHLY and CDR2 FYNNEI. V gave up 10 bases and J gave up 0 bases; unmatched junction bases: 8. The CDR3 runs to 15 residues.